Listed below are T cell receptor beta chains from one sample, sequenced in a study of cytomegalovirus exposure and HLA in healthy donors. Sequencing was performed with immunoSEQ multiplex PCR; in TCRdb, only in-frame clones are kept and a portion is missing. The profile covers about 150,000 clones, with around 83% appearing a single time and 2.1% taken by the ten largest. Sequencing was performed on PBMCs. These receptors were taken from a human donor in good health. Both conserved end residues are part of each CDR3. Each record gives: V gene, CDR3 protein.

TRBV11-1,CASTSRGNPYEQYF
TRBV18,CASSFSIGQRIYEQYF
TRBV7-2,CASSLDRGLPYNEQFF
TRBV11-2,CASSLGTGLRVQAFF
TRBV28,CASSLSGQGDYGYTF
TRBV6-1,CASSEYKGLAGETQYF
TRBV29-1,CSAGEYEQYF
TRBV9,CASSVGDRGDYGYTF
TRBV5-1,CASSLSPRETQYF
TRBV7-2,CASSFGIRGTGGAIQPQHF
TRBV28,CASSLLTDTQYF
TRBV6-5,CASRSIGPTGNTIYF
TRBV7-9,CASSPQTGVVEKLFF
TRBV9,CASSPTDMNTEAFF
TRBV9,CASSVAPPERTGKDTEAFF
TRBV28,CASSPTIAGYEQYF
TRBV7-9,CASSLRQAHEKLFF
TRBV6-1,CASSATAGAGEKLFF
TRBV5-4,CASSVRAGGPDTQYF
TRBV5-1,CASSLTSGQETQYF
TRBV27,CASSLKTGWFYEQFF
TRBV27,CASSRTGSSYEQYF
TRBV11-2,CASSLAPRGEVEQFF
TRBV10-2,CASSGGLGLGKLFF
TRBV7-6,CASSLGMGGEAYEQYF
TRBV15,CATSRSRVRSEQFF
TRBV5-4,CAGGTSGNTDTQYF
TRBV5-4,CASSFGGEETQYF
TRBV27,CASSIKGTYQPQHF
TRBV4-1,CASGLAVQETQYF
TRBV11-2,CASSPISRQGVSYEQYF
TRBV7-2,CASSLVLSGGTYNEQFF
TRBV4-1,CASSQLGLAPGEQYF
TRBV18,CASSRTGPPNSPLHF
TRBV19,CASSISGFGDEQFF
TRBV11-2,CASSLAPSGGWNTQYF
TRBV29-1,CSHGTGHEQYF
TRBV4-3,CASSHPGAGSWEKLFF
TRBV18,CASSPPYGRSHNEQFF
TRBV5-6,CASSAILLQVHGYTF
TRBV9,CASSVRSSSRDEQYF
TRBV6-1,CASSEAEGIGSLELFF
TRBV4-3,CASSQDLGPYEQYF
TRBV6-5,CASSKSTDLNTEAFF
TRBV5-1,CASSLGGTGNTEAFF
TRBV2,CASKLNGLDYF
TRBV7-2,CASRRSLNPSSYNSPLHF
TRBV11-2,CASSSPDRADYGYTF
TRBV27,CASSPGTGENQPQHF
TRBV4-3,CASSRLAGGNYEQYF
TRBV6-1,CASRLSGNQETQYF